This T cell receptor beta chain is drawn from a study of cytomegalovirus exposure and HLA in healthy donors. Study results and limitations: Prior analysis indicated that the majority of TCR beta V segments exhibited productivity approximately 90% or approximately 30% of the time. No immune exposure information besides CMV serostatus was available. Roughly uniform sequencing depth across donors was assumed, possibly incorrectly. The authors listed 150 or so TCR beta chains as cytomegalovirus-associated.

The CDR3 contains 14 residues. Germline CDR1 is MNHEY and CDR2 is SVGAGI. V shed 0 bases and J shed 3 bases, with 7 bases lying between them. The PCR employed 60 Vbeta primers together with 13 Jbeta primers. TCRdb's copy holds only in-frame clones and misses some; the assay was immunoSEQ multiplex PCR. The sample includes approximately 64,000 clones, more than 60% seen only once; the top ten take approximately 4.8%. A remark on this clone: Its antigen is still unknown.

The receptor's source is a male donor in good health and CMV-seropositive. The rearrangement links TRBV6-5 to TRBJ2-3; no clear D. The sequenced material came from PBMCs. CDR3 residues: CASSYSLVTDTQYF. CDR3 DNA sequence: TGTGCCAGCAGTTACTCGCTAGTTACAGATACGCAGTATTTT.